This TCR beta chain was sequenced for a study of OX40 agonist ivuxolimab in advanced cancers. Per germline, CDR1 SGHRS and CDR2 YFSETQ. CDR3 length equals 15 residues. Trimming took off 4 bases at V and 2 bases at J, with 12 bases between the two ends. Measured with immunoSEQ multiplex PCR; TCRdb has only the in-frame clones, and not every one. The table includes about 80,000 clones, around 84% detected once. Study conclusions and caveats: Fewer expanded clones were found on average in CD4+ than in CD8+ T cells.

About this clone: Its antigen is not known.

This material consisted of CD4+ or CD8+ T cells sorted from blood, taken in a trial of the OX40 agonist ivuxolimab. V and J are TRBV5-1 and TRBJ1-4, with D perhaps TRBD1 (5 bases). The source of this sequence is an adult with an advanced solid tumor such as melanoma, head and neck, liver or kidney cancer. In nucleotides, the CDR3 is TGCGCCAGCAGCCGGGGGGATTCGACTAATGAAAAACTGTTTTTT. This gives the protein CASSRGDSTNEKLFF.